The present TCR beta chain was sequenced within a study of blood T cell repertoires in COVID-19. Study-level background: The study drew acute and convalescent COVID-19 samples from the United States, Italy and Spain. In each case, the material was cDNA or gDNA derived from T cells, B-cell-depleted T cells, or PBMCs.

The CDR3 sequence is 15 residues long. Trimming took 2 bases from V and 8 from J, leaving 14 bases between them. Germline V gene data show CDR1 as KGHDR and CDR2 as SFDVKD. In the original analysis: The authors estimated nucleated cell counts from reference gene primer amplification. Repertoires were generated with immunoSEQ multiplex PCR, while TCRdb's copy carries only in-frame clones and drops some. That table gives V, J and clone size, and the DNA gave D and trimming. The data contain 140,000 to 150,000 clones, around 81% of them singletons. Sequencing was done on a sample of peripheral blood. The chain couples TRBV24-1 to TRBJ1-4; a weak D match, TRBD1 (6 bases). This TCR was sampled from a human donor with acute or convalescent COVID-19. The donor label of this sample is uncertain. CDR3 nucleotides: TGTGCCACCAGTGATTCGGCAGGGGCTCGGGAAAAACTGTTTTTT. Protein sequence: CATSDSAGAREKLFF.